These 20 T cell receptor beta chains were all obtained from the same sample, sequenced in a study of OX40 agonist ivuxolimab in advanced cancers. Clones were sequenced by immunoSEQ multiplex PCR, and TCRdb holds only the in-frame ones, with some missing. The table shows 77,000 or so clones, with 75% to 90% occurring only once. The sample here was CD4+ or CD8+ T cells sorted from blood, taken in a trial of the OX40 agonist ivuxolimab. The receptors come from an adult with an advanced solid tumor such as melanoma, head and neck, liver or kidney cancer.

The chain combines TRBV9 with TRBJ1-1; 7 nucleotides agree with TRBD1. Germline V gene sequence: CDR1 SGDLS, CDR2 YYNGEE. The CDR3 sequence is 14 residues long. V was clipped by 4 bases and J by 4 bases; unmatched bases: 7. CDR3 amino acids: CASSLAGGGTEAFF. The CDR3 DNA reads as TGTGCCAGCAGCCTCGCAGGGGGTGGCACTGAAGCTTTCTTT.

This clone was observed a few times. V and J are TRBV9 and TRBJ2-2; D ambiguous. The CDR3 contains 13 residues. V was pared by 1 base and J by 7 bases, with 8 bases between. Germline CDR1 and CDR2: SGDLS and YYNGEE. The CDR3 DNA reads TGTGCCAGCAGCGTATCCGTAAGCGGGGAGCTGTTTTTT. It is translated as CASSVSVSGELFF.

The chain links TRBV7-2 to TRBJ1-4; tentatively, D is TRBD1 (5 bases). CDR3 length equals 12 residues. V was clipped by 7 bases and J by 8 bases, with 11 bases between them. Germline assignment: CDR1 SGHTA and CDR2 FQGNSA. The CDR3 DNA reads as TGTGCCAGCACCCAAACAGGCGAAAAACTGTTTTTT. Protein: CASTQTGEKLFF.

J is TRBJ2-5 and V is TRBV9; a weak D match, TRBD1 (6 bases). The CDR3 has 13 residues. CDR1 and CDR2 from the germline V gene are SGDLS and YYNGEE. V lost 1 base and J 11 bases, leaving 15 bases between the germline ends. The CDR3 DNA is TGTGCCAGCAGCGTACTCCGGGACACAGAGCAGTACTTC. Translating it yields CASSVLRDTEQYF.

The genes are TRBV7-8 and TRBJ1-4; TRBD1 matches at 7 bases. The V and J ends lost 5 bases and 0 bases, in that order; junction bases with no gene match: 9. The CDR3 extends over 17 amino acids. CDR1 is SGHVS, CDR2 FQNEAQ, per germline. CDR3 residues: CASSATGTAATNEKLFF. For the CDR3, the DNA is TGTGCCAGCAGCGCCACCGGGACAGCTGCAACTAATGAAAAACTGTTTTTT.

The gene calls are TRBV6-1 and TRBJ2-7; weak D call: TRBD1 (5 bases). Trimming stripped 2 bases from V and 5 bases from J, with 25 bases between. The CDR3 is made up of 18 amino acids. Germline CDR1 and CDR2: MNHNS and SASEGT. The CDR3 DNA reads TGTGCCAGCAGTGAAACAGGTTTCCTTCGTTTTTTCGGGCACGAGCAGTACTTC. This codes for CASSETGFLRFFGHEQYF.

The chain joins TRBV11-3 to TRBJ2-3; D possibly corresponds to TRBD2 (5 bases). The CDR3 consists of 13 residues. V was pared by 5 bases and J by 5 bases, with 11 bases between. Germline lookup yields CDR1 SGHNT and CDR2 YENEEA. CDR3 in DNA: TGTGCCAGCAGCCCCCCCGGAGGAGATACGCAGTATTTT. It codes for CASSPPGGDTQYF.

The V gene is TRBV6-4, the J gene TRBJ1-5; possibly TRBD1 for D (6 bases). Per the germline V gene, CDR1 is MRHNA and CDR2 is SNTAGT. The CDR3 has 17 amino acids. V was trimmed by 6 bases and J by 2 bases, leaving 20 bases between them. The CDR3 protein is CASSRTKGDLGNQPQHF. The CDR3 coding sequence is TGTGCCAGCAGCCGTACCAAGGGGGACCTGGGCAATCAGCCCCAGCATTTT.

The CDR3, as DNA: TGTGCCAGCAAAAGGGCCAATCAGCCCCAGCATTTT. Its protein is CASKRANQPQHF. This sequence joins TRBV28 and TRBJ1-5, with D uncertain. The CDR3 spans 12 residues. Between the trimmed V and J ends, which lost 7 bases and 3 bases, there was a span of 7 bases. Germline lookup yields CDR1 MDHEN and CDR2 SYDVKM.

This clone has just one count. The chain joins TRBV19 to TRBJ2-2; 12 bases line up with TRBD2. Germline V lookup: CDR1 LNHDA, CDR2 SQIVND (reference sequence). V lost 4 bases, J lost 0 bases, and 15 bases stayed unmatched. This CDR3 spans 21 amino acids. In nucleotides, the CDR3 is TGTGCCAGTAGTAGCCCACTAGCGGGGGGTCGACTTGCAACGAACACCGGGGAGCTGTTTTTT. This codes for CASSSPLAGGRLATNTGELFF. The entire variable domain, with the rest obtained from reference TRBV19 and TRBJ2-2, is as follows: DGGITQSPKYLFRKEGQNVTLSCEQNLNHDAMYWYRQDPGQGLRLIYYSQIVNDFQKGDIAEGYSVSREKKESFPLTVTSAQKNPTAFYLCASSSPLAGGRLATNTGELFFGEGSRLTVL.

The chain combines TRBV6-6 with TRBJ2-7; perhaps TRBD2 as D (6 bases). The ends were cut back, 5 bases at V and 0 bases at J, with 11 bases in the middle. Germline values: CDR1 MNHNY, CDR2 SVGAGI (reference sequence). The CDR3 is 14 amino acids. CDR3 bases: TGTGCCAGCAGTCTCCGGGAGAGCTCCTACGAGCAGTACTTC. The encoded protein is CASSLRESSYEQYF.

The CDR3 sequence is CASGAGVGANVLTF. The CDR3 region has the DNA TGTGCCAGCGGGGCAGGGGTCGGGGCCAACGTCCTGACTTTC. V usage is TRBV6-1 and J usage is TRBJ2-6, with a tentative D call TRBD1 (6 bases). CDR1 and CDR2 from the germline V gene are MNHNS and SASEGT. V was pared by 8 bases and J by 4 bases, with 12 bases between. The CDR3 totals 14 residues.

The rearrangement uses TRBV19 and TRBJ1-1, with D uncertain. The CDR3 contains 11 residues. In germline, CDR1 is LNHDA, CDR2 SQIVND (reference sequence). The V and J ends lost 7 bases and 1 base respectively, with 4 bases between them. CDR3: CASNRNTEAFF. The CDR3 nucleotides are TGTGCCAGTAATAGGAACACTGAAGCTTTCTTT.

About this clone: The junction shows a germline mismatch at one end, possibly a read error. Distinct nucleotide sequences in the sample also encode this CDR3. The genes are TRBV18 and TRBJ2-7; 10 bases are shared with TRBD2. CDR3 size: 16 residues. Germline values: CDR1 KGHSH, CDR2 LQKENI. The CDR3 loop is CASSPLPSGSGHEQYF. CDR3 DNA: TGTGCCAGCTCGCCACTACCTAGCGGGAGTGGCCACGAGCAGTACTTC.

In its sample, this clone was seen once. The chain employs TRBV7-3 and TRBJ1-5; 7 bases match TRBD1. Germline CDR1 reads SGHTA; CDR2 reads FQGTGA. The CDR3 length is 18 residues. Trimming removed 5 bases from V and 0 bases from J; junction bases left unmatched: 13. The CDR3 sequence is CASSAATGLRNSNQPQHF. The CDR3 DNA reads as TGTGCCAGCAGCGCCGCGACAGGGTTGCGGAATAGCAATCAGCCCCAGCATTTT.

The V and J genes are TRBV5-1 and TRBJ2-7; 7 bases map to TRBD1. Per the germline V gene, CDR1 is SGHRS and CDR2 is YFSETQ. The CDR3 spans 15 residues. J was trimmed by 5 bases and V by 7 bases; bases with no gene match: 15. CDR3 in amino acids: CASRAAGGIVDEQYF. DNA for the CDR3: TGCGCCAGCCGGGCGGCAGGGGGAATCGTCGACGAGCAGTACTTC.

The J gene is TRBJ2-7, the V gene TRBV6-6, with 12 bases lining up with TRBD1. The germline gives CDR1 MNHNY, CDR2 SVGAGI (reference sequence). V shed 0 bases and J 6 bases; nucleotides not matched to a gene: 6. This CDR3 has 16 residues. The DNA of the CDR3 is TGTGCCAGCAGTTACTCGACGGGACAGGGGGCCAGCGAGCAGTACTTC. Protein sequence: CASSYSTGQGASEQYF.

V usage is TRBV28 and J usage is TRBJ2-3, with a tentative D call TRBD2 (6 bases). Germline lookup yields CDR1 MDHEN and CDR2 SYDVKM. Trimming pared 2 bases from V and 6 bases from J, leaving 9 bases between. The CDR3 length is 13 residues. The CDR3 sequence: CASSLAGRDTQYF. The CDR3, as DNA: TGTGCCAGCAGTTTAGCGGGGAGGGATACGCAGTATTTT.

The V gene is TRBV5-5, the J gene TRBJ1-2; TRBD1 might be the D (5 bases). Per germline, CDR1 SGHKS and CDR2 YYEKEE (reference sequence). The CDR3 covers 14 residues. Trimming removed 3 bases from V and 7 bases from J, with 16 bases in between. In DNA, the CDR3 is TGTGCCAGCAGCTCCGCAGACAGCCTCTTTGGCTACACCTTC. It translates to CASSSADSLFGYTF.

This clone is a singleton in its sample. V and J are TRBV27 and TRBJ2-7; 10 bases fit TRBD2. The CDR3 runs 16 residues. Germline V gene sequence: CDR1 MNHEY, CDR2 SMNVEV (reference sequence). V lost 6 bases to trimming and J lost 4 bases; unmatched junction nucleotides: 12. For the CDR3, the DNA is TGTGCCAGCAGCGGTCTAGCGGGAGTAGCCCGATACGAGCAGTACTTC. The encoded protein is CASSGLAGVARYEQYF.